Below are 11 T cell receptor beta chains sequenced from a single sample in a study of Ad26.COV2.S vaccination and SARS-CoV-2 variants. Assay used: immunoSEQ multiplex PCR; TCRdb lists only in-frame clones, some missing. The sample records some 400,000 clones, approximately 91% being singletons. Treatment indicated: about 20 received Ad26.COV2.S at low or high dose, single or two shots; about 5 received placebo; per-sample allocation not given. Day 63 following the first vaccine or placebo injection was when the samples were taken. The sample in question was peripheral blood, obtained in a trial of Ad26.COV2.S vaccine versus placebo. Receptors originate from a person between 18 and 65 years old who received the Ad26.COV2.S COVID-19 vaccine or a placebo.

As regards this clone: The sample carries other DNA sequences with the same CDR3. The chain employs TRBV9 and TRBJ2-2; 7 bases line up with TRBD2. CDR1 SGDLS and CDR2 YYNGEE come from the germline V gene. The CDR3 sequence is 15 residues long. The junction had 1 base not matched to a gene; V was cut back by 0 bases and J by 2 bases. The CDR3 is CASSVASGNTGELFF. Written as DNA, the CDR3 is TGTGCCAGCAGCGTAGCTAGCGGAAACACCGGGGAGCTGTTTTTT.

The V gene is TRBV18, the J gene TRBJ2-1; 8 bases fit TRBD1. The trim removed 2 bases at V and 9 bases at J, leaving 9 bases unmatched. CDR1 is KGHSH and CDR2 is LQKENI in the germline V gene. This CDR3 has 15 residues. This CDR3 is CASSPNGQGYAEQFF. DNA for the CDR3: TGTGCCAGCTCACCAAACGGACAGGGCTACGCTGAGCAGTTCTTC.

The J gene is TRBJ2-7, the V gene TRBV10-3, with TRBD1 identical over 9 bases. The CDR3 has 13 residues. V lost 9 bases, J lost 2 bases, and 5 bases stayed unmatched. The germline V gene has CDR1 ENHRY and CDR2 SYGVKD. CDR3 coding DNA: TGTGCCATATTGAGACAGGGGGCCTACGAGCAGTACTTC. It translates to CAILRQGAYEQYF.

In its sample, this clone was seen once. This chain uses TRBV11-2 with TRBJ1-5; D unresolved. This CDR3 spans 13 amino acids. Germline V CDR1 and CDR2: SGHAT, FQNNGV. Trimming removed 7 bases at V and 1 base at J, with 8 bases between. The CDR3 nucleotides read TGTGCCAGCACCCCCTTCAGCAATCAGCCCCAGCATTTT. This gives the protein CASTPFSNQPQHF.

V is TRBV28 and J is TRBJ2-5; 9 nucleotides line up with TRBD2. CDR3 size: 18 residues. Losses at the gene ends were 2 bases for V and 5 bases for J; bases not matched to a gene: 15. The germline V gene encodes CDR1 MDHEN and CDR2 SYDVKM. The CDR3 spells CASSLPLSTSGPWETQYF. CDR3 bases: TGTGCCAGCAGTTTACCTCTCTCGACTAGCGGCCCGTGGGAGACCCAGTACTTC.

Only one count was recorded for this clone. This CDR3 is also generated by other DNA sequences in the sample. V gene TRBV28 combines with J gene TRBJ1-3; tentative D call: TRBD1 (5 bases). The CDR3 sequence is 14 residues long. Trimming stripped 6 bases from V and 1 base from J, with 10 bases between. Germline V gene data show CDR1 as MDHEN and CDR2 as SYDVKM. The DNA of the CDR3 is TGTGCCAGCAGCTACAGGAATTCTGGAAACACCATATATTTT. Protein sequence: CASSYRNSGNTIYF.

This clone was picked up one time. V gene TRBV12-3 or TRBV12-4 combines with J gene TRBJ1-5; D is unclear. The V end lost 5 bases, the J end lost 7 bases, and 12 bases lay between the germline ends. CDR3 length equals 13 residues. The DNA of the CDR3 is TGTGCCAGCAGTCGGGCCAGGTTGCAGCCCCAGCATTTT. Its translation is CASSRARLQPQHF.

The chain couples TRBV15 to TRBJ2-4; no reliable D call. The length of the CDR3 is 15 residues. With 1 base removed from V and 0 bases from J, the gap between germline ends came to 7 bases. Germline V gene data show CDR1 as LNHNV and CDR2 as YYDKDF (reference sequence). CDR3 in amino acids: CATSRASLAKNIQYF. The CDR3 DNA reads TGTGCCACCAGCAGAGCCAGCCTAGCCAAAAACATTCAGTACTTC.

This clone was counted between two and nine times. This chain links TRBV5-1 with TRBJ2-1, with D possibly matching TRBD2 (6 bases). CDR3 length: 17 amino acids. V was pared by 0 bases and J by 1 base, with 14 bases between. Germline V gene sequence: CDR1 SGHRS, CDR2 YFSETQ. CDR3 nucleotide sequence: TGCGCCAGCAGCTTGGTGGGCGGCGGGGTATCCTACAATGAGCAGTTCTTC. Translating it yields CASSLVGGGVSYNEQFF.

Turning to this clone: Distinct nucleotide sequences in the sample also encode this CDR3. The V call is TRBV4-1, the J call TRBJ2-4; the match to TRBD1 covers 12 bases. Unmatched junction bases numbered 7, after V lost 1 base and J lost 0 bases. This CDR3 contains 19 residues. Germline lookup yields CDR1 MGHRA and CDR2 YSYEKL. The CDR3 loop is CASSQGPGQGALAKNIQYF. CDR3 coding DNA: TGCGCCAGCAGCCAAGGGCCGGGACAGGGGGCTTTAGCCAAAAACATTCAGTACTTC.

CDR3 coding DNA: TGCAGCGGGGGTGGTTTCGAAAACTATGGCTACACCTTC. It specifies CSGGGFENYGYTF. V gene TRBV29-1 combines with J gene TRBJ1-2; no clear D gene. CDR1 and CDR2 from the germline V gene are SQVTM and ANQGSEA. The CDR3 is 13 amino acids. V was cut by 7 bases and J by 2 bases, with 14 bases left in between.